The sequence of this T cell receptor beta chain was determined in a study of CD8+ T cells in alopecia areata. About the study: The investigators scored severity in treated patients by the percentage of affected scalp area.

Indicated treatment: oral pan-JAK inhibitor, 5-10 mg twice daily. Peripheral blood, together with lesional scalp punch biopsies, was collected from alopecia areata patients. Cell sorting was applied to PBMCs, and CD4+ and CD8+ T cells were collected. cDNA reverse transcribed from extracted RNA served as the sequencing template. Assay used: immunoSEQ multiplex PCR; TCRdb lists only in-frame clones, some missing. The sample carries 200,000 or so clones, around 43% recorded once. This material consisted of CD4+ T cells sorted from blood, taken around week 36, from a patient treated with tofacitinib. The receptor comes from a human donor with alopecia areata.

The CDR3 DNA sequence: TGTGCCTGGAGTGTTCTTTTTGTGGAGGACTTCACAGATACGCAGTATTTT. The encoded protein is CAWSVLFVEDFTDTQYF. This rearrangement joins TRBV30 to TRBJ2-3; TRBD2 might be the D (5 bases). The germline V gene has CDR1 GTSNPN and CDR2 SVGIG (reference sequence). V was clipped by 0 bases and J by 2 bases, with 18 bases between them. CDR3 size: 17 residues.